These 12 T cell receptor beta chains were all obtained from the same sample, sequenced in a study of T cell responses to AZD1222 COVID-19 vaccine. Assay: immunoSEQ multiplex PCR; the TCRdb copy retains only in-frame clones and omits some. The sample lists 200,000 or so clones; 90% to 95% were seen once. The source material was peripheral blood, sampled 28 days after the second AZD1222 dose. The receptors originated from an adult who received the AZD1222 COVID-19 vaccine.

This clone was recorded only once. The chain has TRBV7-9 and TRBJ2-7; D is perhaps TRBD1 (5 bases). Germline CDR1 reads SEHNR; CDR2 reads FQNEAQ (reference sequence). This CDR3 is 14 amino acids long. Trimming shortened V by 1 base and J by 7 bases, and 14 bases separated the two germline ends. The CDR3 sequence: CASSLDQGMGEQYF. The CDR3 nucleotides read TGTGCCAGCAGCTTAGATCAGGGAATGGGAGAGCAGTACTTC.

The chain combines TRBV7-9 with TRBJ1-1; D is unresolved. Germline assignment: CDR1 SEHNR and CDR2 FQNEAQ (reference sequence). The CDR3 extends over 15 amino acids. V was clipped by 5 bases and J by 6 bases, with 19 bases between them. The CDR3 DNA reads TGTGCCAGCAGCACGGTCGATGGCAGGAGGGCTGAAGCTTTCTTT. Residues: CASSTVDGRRAEAFF.

The gene calls are TRBV11-3 and TRBJ2-5, with D possibly matching TRBD2 (6 bases). This CDR3 has 12 amino acids. Trimming took 4 bases from V and 3 from J, leaving 6 bases between them. Germline V lookup: CDR1 SGHNT, CDR2 YENEEA. CDR3 nucleotides: TGTGCCAGCAGCTCGGGGGAAGAGACCCAGTACTTC. It is translated as CASSSGEETQYF.

The chain links TRBV7-2 to TRBJ1-1; D possibly corresponds to TRBD1 (6 bases). Trimming left V 5 bases short and J 2 bases short, with 12 bases between. The CDR3 totals 14 residues. Germline V gene lookup returns CDR1 SGHTA and CDR2 FQGNSA. DNA of the CDR3: TGTGCCAGCAGCCTAGGGGGAGTCAACACTGAAGCTTTCTTT. Translating gives CASSLGGVNTEAFF.

Only one count was recorded for this clone. This sample includes further DNA sequences coding for the same CDR3. For the CDR3, the DNA is TGTGCCAGCAGTTACTCGAGGGGCAATCAGCCCCAGCATTTT. It is translated as CASSYSRGNQPQHF. V gene TRBV6-5 combines with J gene TRBJ1-5; D call uncertain. Germline CDR1 MNHEY, CDR2 SVGAGI. V lost 0 bases and J 2 bases, leaving 5 bases between the germline ends. There are 14 residues in the CDR3.

The chain has TRBV12-3 or TRBV12-4 and TRBJ2-1; D possibly matches TRBD1 or TRBD2 (6 bases each). This CDR3 comprises 13 residues. V was clipped by 3 bases and J by 9 bases, with 12 bases between them. The DNA of the CDR3 is TGTGCCAGCAGTTTCTCGGGGGCCAGTGAGCAGTTCTTC. This encodes CASSFSGASEQFF.

This chain connects TRBV7-6 to TRBJ1-6; tentatively, D is TRBD1 (5 bases). V was clipped by 5 bases and J by 0 bases, with 8 bases between them. The CDR3 totals 15 residues. Germline V gene data show CDR1 as SGHVS and CDR2 as FNYEAQ. The CDR3 sequence is CASSRGDSYNSPLHF. DNA of the CDR3: TGTGCCAGCAGCAGAGGGGACTCCTATAATTCACCCCTCCACTTT.

This chain connects TRBV3-1 (or the pseudogene TRBV3-2) to TRBJ1-6; D ambiguous. Germline V lookup: CDR1 LGHDT, CDR2 YNNKEL (reference sequence). The CDR3 sequence is 14 residues long. V gave up 3 bases and J gave up 10 bases, with 13 bases separating them. CDR3 DNA sequence: TGTGCCAGCAGCCAGGAGTCCGGGAGGTCACCCCTCCACTTT. It codes for CASSQESGRSPLHF.

This clone has only one observation. V and J are TRBV5-8 and TRBJ1-1; maybe TRBD1 (5 bases). V lost 6 bases, J lost 4 bases, and 16 bases lay in between. The CDR3 contains 14 residues. Germline values: CDR1 SGHTS, CDR2 YDEGEE. This CDR3 is CASTRGLGGTEAFF. The CDR3 bases are TGTGCCAGCACCCGGGGACTTGGTGGCACTGAAGCTTTCTTT. The full variable domain, in which reference TRBV5-8 and TRBJ1-1 provide the parts outside the CDR3, is EAGVTQSPTHLIKTRGQQATLRCSPISGHTSVYWYQQALGLGLQFLLWYDEGEERNRGNFPPRFSGRQFPNYSSELNVNALELEDSALYLCASTRGLGGTEAFFGQGTRLTVV.

This sequence joins TRBV7-7 and TRBJ2-3, with no clear D. The CDR3 has 14 residues. The V gene's germline CDR1 is SSHAT and CDR2 FNYEAQ (reference sequence). V was trimmed by 3 bases and J by 4 bases, leaving 11 bases between them. CDR3 nucleotides: TGTGCCAGCAGCTTGAGCAATAGAGCAGATACGCAGTATTTT. Translated: CASSLSNRADTQYF.

This sequence joins TRBV5-8 and TRBJ1-1; D not certain. The germline CDR1 and CDR2 sequences are SGHTS and YDEGEE. Trimming pared 6 bases from V and 7 bases from J, leaving 13 bases between. The CDR3 length is 12 residues. In DNA, the CDR3 is TGTGCCAGCACCATCATTTCCGGTGAAGCTTTCTTT. Its translation is CASTIISGEAFF.

A note on this clone: The same CDR3 is also encoded by other DNA sequences in this sample. The chain uses TRBV9 and TRBJ2-7; D possibly uses TRBD1 or TRBD2 (5 bases each). CDR1 and CDR2 (germline): SGDLS, YYNGEE. This CDR3 spans 15 amino acids. Trimming pared 0 bases from V and 0 bases from J, leaving 10 bases between. CDR3: CASSVGGASSYEQYF. The CDR3 bases are TGTGCCAGCAGCGTAGGAGGGGCCAGCTCCTACGAGCAGTACTTC. Full variable domain (rest looked up from reference TRBV9 and TRBJ2-7): DSGVTQTPKHLITATGQRVTLRCSPRSGDLSVYWYQQSLDQGLQFLIQYYNGEERAKGNILERFSAQQFPDLHSELNLSSLELGDSALYFCASSVGGASSYEQYFGPGTRLTVT.